These T cell receptor beta chains were read from a single sample in a study of T cells in Graves' hyperthyroidism and ophthalmopathy. TCRdb recomputed calls from the multiplex PCR reads with MiXCR, one row per CDR3 protein. The table records hundreds of thousands of distinct CDR3 sequences, approximately 14% of them present only once. The sequencing sample was made of blood. These receptors were collected from a man younger than 30 with Graves' ophthalmopathy. Both conserved end residues are part of each CDR3. Fields, in order: CDR3 protein, CDR3 DNA, V gene, clone size, D gene, J gene. The D gene is left open where the match is weak. Clone size is given for some rows only: seen once, a few or many times, or a class if the clone is expanded.

cdr3_aa: CASSPAGALTDTQYF
cdr3_nt: TGTGCCAGCTCACCTGCGGGGGCCCTCACAGATACGCAGTATTTT
v_call: TRBV18
clone_size: many
d_call: NA
j_call: TRBJ2-3

cdr3_aa: CASSDRSSGYNEQFF
cdr3_nt: TGTGCCAGCAGTGACCGGTCTAGCGGTTACAATGAGCAGTTCTTC
v_call: TRBV6-4
clone_size: NA
d_call: TRBD2
j_call: TRBJ2-1

cdr3_aa: CASSPGGSETYEQYF
cdr3_nt: TGTGCCAGCAGCCCCGGAGGGAGCGAAACCTACGAGCAGTACTTC
v_call: TRBV3-1
clone_size: many
d_call: NA
j_call: TRBJ2-7

cdr3_aa: CASRYPRGGSIGELFF
cdr3_nt: TGTGCCAGCAGATATCCCCGCGGGGGGTCTATCGGGGAGCTGTTTTTT
v_call: TRBV12-3/TRBV12-4
clone_size: many
d_call: TRBD2
j_call: TRBJ2-2

cdr3_aa: CSAWTGRVGEQYF
cdr3_nt: TGCAGCGCCTGGACAGGGAGAGTTGGAGAGCAGTACTTC
v_call: TRBV29-1
clone_size: many
d_call: TRBD1
j_call: TRBJ2-7

cdr3_aa: CATTLKPGEQYF
cdr3_nt: TGTGCCACCACCCTTAAACCCGGCGAGCAGTACTTC
v_call: TRBV6-2/TRBV6-3
clone_size: NA
d_call: NA
j_call: TRBJ2-7

cdr3_aa: CASSLAGKAYEQYF
cdr3_nt: TGTGCCAGCAGCTTAGCGGGAAAGGCCTACGAGCAGTACTTC
v_call: TRBV11-1
clone_size: many
d_call: NA
j_call: TRBJ2-7

cdr3_aa: CATSSQGFGYTF
cdr3_nt: TGTGCCACCAGTAGCCAGGGCTTTGGCTACACCTTC
v_call: TRBV24-1
clone_size: few
d_call: NA
j_call: TRBJ1-2

cdr3_aa: CASSIGAIQGAWNTEAFF
cdr3_nt: TGTGCCAGTAGTATTGGCGCTATCCAGGGGGCTTGGAACACTGAAGCTTTCTTT
v_call: TRBV19
clone_size: many
d_call: TRBD1
j_call: TRBJ1-1

cdr3_aa: CASSLGQSSGYTF
cdr3_nt: TGTGCCAGCAGCTTAGGACAGTCTTCCGGCTACACCTTC
v_call: TRBV11-1
clone_size: many
d_call: NA
j_call: TRBJ1-2

cdr3_aa: CASSLGRGAQGQPQHF
cdr3_nt: TGCGCCAGCAGCTTGGGACGGGGGGCGCAGGGACAGCCCCAGCATTTT
v_call: TRBV5-1
clone_size: NA
d_call: NA
j_call: TRBJ1-5

cdr3_aa: CASSFDEKLFF
cdr3_nt: TGTGCCAGCAGTTTCGACGAAAAACTGTTTTTT
v_call: TRBV12-3/TRBV12-4
clone_size: NA
d_call: NA
j_call: TRBJ1-4